A selection of T cell receptor beta chains follows, all from one sample in a study of tumor and adjacent non-tumor tissue in lung cancer. A single record per CDR3 protein comes from TCRdb applying MiXCR to the multiplex PCR reads. The repertoire includes 65,000 to 80,000 distinct CDR3 sequences, roughly 73% of them detected once, and over 25% sits in the top ten. The specimen sequenced was lung tumor tissue. Every receptor here comes from a man in his 60s with non-small cell lung cancer. CDR3s include the opening cysteine and the closing phenylalanine or tryptophan. Fields, in order: J gene, V gene, CDR3 protein.

J gene: TRBJ2-7
V gene: TRBV5-6
CDR3 protein: CASNGQDLSYEQYF

J gene: TRBJ2-3
V gene: TRBV6-5
CDR3 protein: CASRTGGDTDTQYF

J gene: TRBJ2-5
V gene: TRBV14
CDR3 protein: CAISISFRTSGTGETQYF

J gene: TRBJ2-7
V gene: TRBV20-1
CDR3 protein: CSARRGGSYEQYF

J gene: TRBJ1-4
V gene: TRBV20-1
CDR3 protein: CSAGKGGRMQLFF

J gene: TRBJ1-4
V gene: TRBV29-1
CDR3 protein: CSVEGGASDEKLLF

J gene: TRBJ2-7
V gene: TRBV12-5
CDR3 protein: CASGLVPVTGQFFDSYEQYF

J gene: TRBJ1-5
V gene: TRBV6-2/TRBV6-3
CDR3 protein: CAGNPTGEGDQSQRF

J gene: TRBJ2-3
V gene: TRBV6-5
CDR3 protein: CARSYSDIRDTQYF

J gene: TRBJ1-3
V gene: TRBV7-9
CDR3 protein: CASSYDGGSGNTIYF

J gene: TRBJ2-5
V gene: TRBV5-4
CDR3 protein: CASSVDPGETQYF

J gene: TRBJ1-5
V gene: TRBV5-1
CDR3 protein: CASSLGEPHQPQHF

J gene: TRBJ2-1
V gene: TRBV6-4
CDR3 protein: CPSSHSGRSYNEQFF

J gene: TRBJ2-3
V gene: TRBV2
CDR3 protein: CASSVLAGDGTQYF

J gene: TRBJ2-3
V gene: TRBV20-1
CDR3 protein: CSTRVAVSTDTQYF

J gene: TRBJ2-1
V gene: TRBV5-5
CDR3 protein: CASSLDREREQLF

J gene: TRBJ2-1
V gene: TRBV6-5
CDR3 protein: CASKYGRGSDEQFF

J gene: TRBJ2-1
V gene: TRBV20-1
CDR3 protein: CSARGLGNNKQFF

J gene: TRBJ2-3
V gene: TRBV6-6
CDR3 protein: CASNYRGLTQYF

J gene: TRBJ2-3
V gene: TRBV29-1
CDR3 protein: CSVSRLGTDAQYF

J gene: TRBJ2-7
V gene: TRBV6-6
CDR3 protein: CASIPGPEVRMQYF

J gene: TRBJ2-1
V gene: TRBV6-5
CDR3 protein: CASKGLAGCNEQFF

J gene: TRBJ2-2
V gene: TRBV4-2
CDR3 protein: CASSQVHGAGGPGELFF

J gene: TRBJ2-6
V gene: TRBV29-1
CDR3 protein: CNVRDSSSGANVLTF

J gene: TRBJ2-7
V gene: TRBV5-6
CDR3 protein: CTSSLDISYEQYF

J gene: TRBJ1-2
V gene: TRBV6-1
CDR3 protein: CGSSVSGGIYGYTF

J gene: TRBJ2-5
V gene: TRBV11-1
CDR3 protein: CASSHPLKQQETQYF

J gene: TRBJ2-4
V gene: TRBV29-1
CDR3 protein: CGTGTNHTQYF

J gene: TRBJ2-5
V gene: TRBV29-1
CDR3 protein: CNAADRYQETQYF

J gene: NA
V gene: TRBV20-1
CDR3 protein: CSAQPLSGTSGADTQHF

J gene: TRBJ2-2
V gene: TRBV6-1
CDR3 protein: CASSPGVGVGELFF

J gene: TRBJ1-5
V gene: TRBV15
CDR3 protein: CATATGGFNQSQHF

J gene: TRBJ1-1
V gene: TRBV12-3/TRBV12-4
CDR3 protein: CASSFGGGYTEAFF

J gene: TRBJ2-2
V gene: TRBV5-1
CDR3 protein: CASMGTPDYTGELFF

J gene: TRBJ2-3
V gene: TRBV29-1
CDR3 protein: CCVEDRGRRDTQYF

J gene: TRBJ1-4
V gene: TRBV6-6
CDR3 protein: CASTSGDYGFF

J gene: TRBJ2-1
V gene: TRBV12-3/TRBV12-4
CDR3 protein: CVSCFPQRDHIEQFF

J gene: TRBJ2-1
V gene: TRBV20-1
CDR3 protein: CSAQRGSSYNEQFF

J gene: TRBJ2-3
V gene: TRBV20-1
CDR3 protein: CSEWRTDQQYF

J gene: TRBJ2-5
V gene: TRBV6-5
CDR3 protein: CAGSYTGGGGETQYF

J gene: TRBJ2-6
V gene: TRBV6-1
CDR3 protein: CASTPQAVANVMTF

J gene: TRBJ2-7
V gene: TRBV20-1
CDR3 protein: CTAGPYEQYF

J gene: TRBJ1-2
V gene: TRBV20-1
CDR3 protein: CSAPNQDSQEYTF

J gene: TRBJ1-5
V gene: TRBV19
CDR3 protein: CGNSQASNQPQHF

J gene: TRBJ2-1
V gene: TRBV12-3/TRBV12-4
CDR3 protein: CVSSPGLANDEHFF